Below are 15 T cell receptor beta chains sequenced from a single sample in a study of T-cell reconstitution after alpha-beta-depleted transplantation in children. Preparation of the TCRbeta library was carried out with unique molecular identifiers. TCRdb re-derived calls from the PCR reads in MiXCR, one entry per CDR3 protein. Here the sample spans 300,000 or so distinct CDR3 sequences, roughly 25% being singletons. Sequenced here: PBMCs, mostly from graft donor cells, sampled 180 days after TCRalphabeta/CD19-depleted stem cell transplant. The receptors stem from a male patient younger than 18 who had a stem cell transplant for acute lymphoblastic leukemia, so the T cells may come from the graft donor.

The chain joins TRBV30 to TRBJ1-1, with D hard to call. The CDR3 is 12 amino acids. Trimming cost V 5 bases and J 1 base, with 8 bases left between them. Germline CDR1 reads GTSNPN; CDR2 reads SVGIG (reference sequence). CDR3 protein: CAWGPSNTEAFF. DNA of the CDR3: TGTGCCTGGGGCCCCTCGAACACTGAAGCTTTCTTT.

This clonotype came up a few times. V and J are TRBV7-9 and TRBJ1-1; a possible D gene is TRBD1 (6 bases). This CDR3 spans 16 amino acids. V lost 2 bases, J lost 2 bases, and 15 bases lay in between. The germline CDR1 and CDR2 sequences are SEHNR and FQNEAQ (reference sequence). CDR3 sequence (DNA): TGTGCCAGCAGCTTAAGGGGGACACCTCTTAACACTGAAGCTTTCTTT. This translates into CASSLRGTPLNTEAFF. The full variable domain, in which reference TRBV7-9 and TRBJ1-1 provide the parts outside the CDR3, is DTGVSQNPRHKITKRGQNVTFRCDPISEHNRLYWYRQTLGQGPEFLTYFQNEAQLEKSRLLSDRFSAERPKGSFSTLEIQRTEQGDSAMYLCASSLRGTPLNTEAFFGQGTRLTVV.

In regard to this clonotype: The CDR3 end shows no conserved phenylalanine or tryptophan, and so a read error is likely. The rearrangement uses TRBV29-1 and TRBJ2-2; unclear D gene. The CDR3 has 11 residues. The germline V gene has CDR1 SQVTM and CDR2 ANQGSEA. Trimming stripped 4 bases from V and 4 bases from J, with 4 bases between. The CDR3 loop reads CSVGRTGELFL. Here the CDR3 DNA reads TGCAGCGTTGGCCGCACCGGGGAGCTGTTTTTA.

This chain joins TRBV5-5 and TRBJ2-1, with 7 bases matching TRBD2. The CDR3 has 16 amino acids. V gave up 4 bases and J gave up 9 bases; unmatched junction bases: 16. Germline values: CDR1 SGHKS, CDR2 YYEKEE (reference sequence). The CDR3 here is CASSLRLAAFLSEQFF. Here the CDR3 DNA reads TGTGCCAGCAGCCTCAGACTAGCAGCCTTTCTATCTGAGCAGTTCTTC.

The V gene is TRBV9, the J gene TRBJ2-3; D is possibly TRBD1 (5 bases). This CDR3 has 14 residues. CDR1 and CDR2 (germline): SGDLS, YYNGEE. The ends were cut back, 6 bases at V and 4 bases at J, with 15 bases in the middle. The CDR3 nucleotides read TGTGCCAGCAACCGAGACAGCCATGCAGATACGCAGTATTTT. It encodes CASNRDSHADTQYF.

This sequence joins TRBV7-2 and TRBJ2-1; 10 positions agree with TRBD1. Germline loops: CDR1 SGHTA, CDR2 FQGNSA. The ends lost 5 bases at V and 2 bases at J; junction bases unmatched: 6. The CDR3 loop spans 16 amino acids. The CDR3 region has the DNA TGTGCCAGCAGCCTCGTAGGACAGGGGGCCTACAATGAGCAGTTCTTC. Translating gives CASSLVGQGAYNEQFF.

This clonotype was seen only a few times. The gene calls are TRBV10-3 and TRBJ2-1, with no clear D. The ends were cut back, 9 bases at V and 13 bases at J, with 13 bases in the middle. In germline, CDR1 is ENHRY, CDR2 SYGVKD. The CDR3 totals 10 residues. In DNA form, the CDR3 reads TGTGCCATAGGAGAGGATCGTCAGTTCTTC. Its translation: CAIGEDRQFF.

A few counts support this clonotype. The chain carries TRBV5-1 and TRBJ2-1; 12 bases are shared with TRBD2. Germline CDR1 and CDR2: SGHRS and YFSETQ. Losses at the gene ends were 0 bases for V and 3 bases for J; bases not matched to a gene: 10. The CDR3 sequence is 19 residues long. This CDR3 reads CASSLEGTSGLRGYNEQFF. DNA for the CDR3: TGCGCCAGCAGCTTGGAGGGGACTAGCGGGTTAAGGGGCTACAATGAGCAGTTCTTC.

The chain carries TRBV4-1 and TRBJ1-4, with TRBD1 as a possible D gene (5 bases). Between the trimmed V and J ends, which lost 0 bases and 8 bases, there was a span of 16 bases. This CDR3 region has 16 residues. CDR1 MGHRA and CDR2 YSYEKL come from the germline V gene. The CDR3 DNA is TGCGCCAGCAGCCAAGACACAGGACTCCGCCGGGAAAAACTGTTTTTT. This encodes CASSQDTGLRREKLFF.

This clonotype was observed a few times. The chain links TRBV5-1 to TRBJ1-6, with 7 nucleotides matching TRBD1. Germline CDR1 and CDR2: SGHRS and YFSETQ. V was pared by 0 bases and J by 7 bases, with 4 bases of the junction left unmatched. The CDR3 has 15 amino acids. CDR3 in DNA: TGCGCCAGCAGCTTGGCCGGGACAGTGAATTCACCCCTCCACTTT. Translated, it gives CASSLAGTVNSPLHF.

The sample holds a few counts of this clonotype. The V call is TRBV18, the J call TRBJ2-4; 7 bases are shared with TRBD2. CDR1 is KGHSH, CDR2 LQKENI, per germline. This CDR3 is built from 17 residues. Unmatched junction bases numbered 7, after V lost 2 bases and J lost 0 bases. CDR3: CASSPSGTTLAKNIQYF. The CDR3 region has the DNA TGTGCCAGCTCACCAAGTGGGACTACCTTAGCCAAAAACATTCAGTACTTC.

The genes are TRBV27 and TRBJ1-2, with TRBD1 as a possible D gene (5 bases). The V and J ends lost 0 bases and 4 bases respectively, with 12 bases between them. Germline V CDR1 and CDR2: MNHEY, SMNVEV (reference sequence). CDR3 length: 15 residues. The CDR3 DNA sequence: TGTGCCAGCAGTTTATCGGCAGGGAGAATCTATGGCTACACCTTC. It specifies CASSLSAGRIYGYTF.

The V gene is TRBV27, the J gene TRBJ2-1; tentatively, D is TRBD1 (6 bases). Between the trimmed V and J ends, which lost 5 bases and 6 bases, there was a span of 26 bases. The CDR3 contains 18 residues. Germline CDR1 and CDR2: MNHEY and SMNVEV (reference sequence). DNA for the CDR3: TGTGCCAGCAGTGCTCAAACCCCAGGGGTGGTAGGGGGCAATGAGCAGTTCTTC. Translated: CASSAQTPGVVGGNEQFF.

This clonotype was observed once. This chain joins TRBV12-3 or TRBV12-4 and TRBJ1-2; weak D call: TRBD1 (5 bases). Trimming cost V 6 bases and J 9 bases, with 17 bases left between them. The CDR3 extends over 13 amino acids. CDR3 sequence (DNA): TGTGCCAGCAGCCCTCCGGGGGGGAGACGCTACACCTTC. It yields the protein CASSPPGGRRYTF.

In DNA, the CDR3 is TGCGCCAGCAGCCTAAGGACCCCTCGCGTGCAGTTCTTC. Encoded protein: CASSLRTPRVQFF. The gene calls are TRBV5-1 and TRBJ2-1; unclear D gene. This CDR3 has 13 amino acids. Germline V gives CDR1 SGHRS, CDR2 YFSETQ. V lost 4 bases and J lost 12, with 17 bases in between.